This entry lists 26 T cell receptor beta chains sequenced from one sample in a study of blood T cell repertoires in COVID-19. The method was immunoSEQ multiplex PCR; TCRdb's version includes in-frame clones alone and lacks a portion of them. The sample has 350,000 to 550,000 clones, nearly 90% seen once. Source material: PBMCs or T cells enriched from blood (not recorded which). These receptors were obtained from a woman younger than 35 with acute COVID-19.

The gene calls are TRBV28 and TRBJ2-2; 7 positions match TRBD2. Germline CDR1 and CDR2: MDHEN and SYDVKM. Unmatched junction bases numbered 12, after V lost 4 bases and J lost 4 bases. The CDR3 consists of 17 residues. The CDR3 protein is CASSWPFAGVSTGELFF. CDR3 DNA: TGTGCCAGCAGTTGGCCCTTCGCGGGAGTCTCCACCGGGGAGCTGTTTTTT.

Details on this clone: Within the sample, other DNA sequences also encode this same CDR3. The V and J genes are TRBV12-3 or TRBV12-4 and TRBJ2-7; D unresolved. Trimming removed 4 bases at V and 5 bases at J, with 6 bases between. There are 11 residues in the CDR3. The CDR3 coding sequence is TGTGCCAGCAGTTCAGGCGACGAGCAGTACTTC. Translation: CASSSGDEQYF.

V and J are TRBV30 and TRBJ2-1, with 8 positions matching TRBD2. Germline V lookup: CDR1 GTSNPN, CDR2 SVGIG (reference sequence). The CDR3 is made up of 12 amino acids. Germline trimming cut 5 bases from V and 4 bases from J; bases unmatched to any gene: 1. In DNA, the CDR3 is TGTGCCTGGGGACTAGCTTACAATGAGCAGTTCTTC. Protein: CAWGLAYNEQFF.

In this sample, this clone turned up once. Different DNA sequences within this sample yield the same CDR3. The chain employs TRBV5-6 and TRBJ1-2; D remains ambiguous. There are 14 residues in the CDR3. The V gene lost 0 bases and the J gene lost 0 bases, with 6 bases spanning the gap. Germline V gives CDR1 SGHDT, CDR2 YYEEEE. The CDR3 loop is CASSLVTANYGYTF. CDR3 sequence (DNA): TGTGCCAGCAGCTTGGTAACAGCTAACTATGGCTACACCTTC.

The chain carries TRBV9 and TRBJ2-2; 10 positions agree with TRBD1. This CDR3 is 16 amino acids long. V lost 0 bases to trimming and J lost 4 bases; unmatched junction nucleotides: 3. Germline loops: CDR1 SGDLS, CDR2 YYNGEE. CDR3 sequence reads: CASSVGDRGRTGELFF. CDR3 in DNA: TGTGCCAGCAGCGTAGGAGACAGGGGGCGCACCGGGGAGCTGTTTTTT.

The chain uses TRBV19 and TRBJ1-5, with a tentative D call TRBD1 (6 bases). From germline, CDR1 is LNHDA and CDR2 SQIVND (reference sequence). There are 18 residues in the CDR3. V lost 4 bases and J lost 1, with 20 bases in between. The CDR3 sequence is CASSKNRDIYLSNQPQHF. The DNA of the CDR3 is TGTGCCAGTAGTAAGAACCGGGACATATACCTAAGCAATCAGCCCCAGCATTTT.

The chain recombines TRBV18 with TRBJ2-5; tentative D call: TRBD1 (5 bases). CDR1 is KGHSH and CDR2 is LQKENI in the germline V gene. V was shortened by 6 bases and J by 2 bases, with 10 bases between the two germline ends. The CDR3 runs to 13 residues. In DNA, the CDR3 is TGTGCCAGCTCCCCAGACAGTCAAGAGACCCAGTACTTC. Protein sequence: CASSPDSQETQYF.

The V gene is TRBV15, the J gene TRBJ2-1; D might be TRBD1 (5 bases). CDR3 length equals 14 residues. Per the germline V gene, CDR1 is LNHNV and CDR2 is YYDKDF (reference sequence). The ends were cut back, 0 bases at V and 7 bases at J, with 10 bases in the middle. For the CDR3, the DNA is TGTGCCACCAGCAGAGACAGGGTTTTAAATGAGCAGTTCTTC. Its translation: CATSRDRVLNEQFF.

The V gene is TRBV7-3, the J gene TRBJ1-2; D not certain. Germline loops: CDR1 SGHTA, CDR2 FQGTGA. The CDR3 totals 13 residues. V was trimmed by 8 bases and J by 5 bases, leaving 15 bases between them. In DNA, the CDR3 is TGTGCCAGCCGCATAGCGGTACGATATGGCTACACCTTC. Amino acid sequence: CASRIAVRYGYTF.

V is TRBV19 and J is TRBJ2-2; D gene unclear. Germline V CDR1 and CDR2: LNHDA, SQIVND (reference sequence). Trimming removed 11 bases from V and 0 bases from J, with 13 bases in between. This CDR3 has 14 amino acids. CDR3: CACRPRSNTGELFF. The CDR3 DNA reads TGTGCCTGCCGCCCCCGGTCGAACACCGGGGAGCTGTTTTTT.

The CDR3 region is CASSMTGEVWAEAFF. CDR3 sequence (DNA): TGTGCCAGTAGTATGACAGGGGAGGTCTGGGCTGAAGCTTTCTTT. This rearrangement joins TRBV19 to TRBJ1-1; 8 bases are a match to TRBD1. The CDR3 sequence is 15 residues long. After removal of 3 bases from V and 6 bases from J, the junction contained 9 bases not matched to a gene. Germline V gene sequence: CDR1 LNHDA, CDR2 SQIVND (reference sequence).

Written as DNA, the CDR3 is TGTGCCAGCAGCCGCGGGACAGATGGCTACACCTTC. This translates into CASSRGTDGYTF. The chain joins TRBV7-9 to TRBJ1-2, with 7 bases matching TRBD1. The CDR3 is 12 amino acids. J lost 6 bases, V lost 5 bases, and 3 bases had no gene match. CDR1 is SEHNR and CDR2 is FQNEAQ in the germline V gene (reference sequence).

The chain combines TRBV7-2 with TRBJ2-7; D might be TRBD1 (5 bases). Trimming pared 5 bases from V and 10 bases from J, leaving 18 bases between. This CDR3 has 13 amino acids. Germline V lookup: CDR1 SGHTA, CDR2 FQGNSA. CDR3 sequence (DNA): TGTGCCAGCAGCCCAGGGTTAACCCCTACTCAGTACTTC. Residues: CASSPGLTPTQYF.

The chain carries TRBV6-5 and TRBJ1-1; D uncertain. This CDR3 has 13 residues. CDR1 and CDR2 (germline): MNHEY, SVGAGI. V dropped 4 bases and J dropped 0 bases, with 6 bases sitting between them. The CDR3 is CASSSNMNTEAFF. The CDR3 DNA follows: TGTGCCAGCAGTTCCAACATGAACACTGAAGCTTTCTTT.

In regard to this clone: An end of the junction does not agree with germline; a read error may underlie this. The gene calls are TRBV7-9 and TRBJ1-3; D is unclear. In germline, CDR1 is SEHNR, CDR2 FQNEAQ (reference sequence). This CDR3 has 10 residues. The CDR3 here is CVSPGNTIYF. Written as DNA, the CDR3 is TGTGTCAGCCCGGGAAACACCATATATTTT.

This clone has just a few counts. The chain uses TRBV9 and TRBJ2-7; TRBD1 is a possible D gene (5 bases). Trimming took 0 bases from V and 1 from J, leaving 11 bases between them. Per the germline V gene, CDR1 is SGDLS and CDR2 is YYNGEE. The CDR3 has 15 residues. The CDR3 coding sequence is TGTGCCAGCAGCGTAGCTGGGGCAGGTTCCTACGAGCAGTACTTC. This codes for CASSVAGAGSYEQYF.

The CDR3 sequence is CASSLGNTGAEQYF. The CDR3 DNA follows: TGTGCCAGCAGCTTGGGTAACACAGGGGCCGAGCAGTACTTC. The rearrangement joins TRBV5-5 to TRBJ2-7; 7 bases are shared with TRBD1. The germline gives CDR1 SGHKS, CDR2 YYEKEE (reference sequence). The length of the CDR3 is 14 residues. V was clipped by 0 bases and J by 6 bases; unmatched bases: 6.

The chain couples TRBV25-1 to TRBJ2-7; 7 positions agree with TRBD1. This CDR3 region has 16 residues. Germline loops: CDR1 MGHDK, CDR2 SYGVNS. Trimming cost V 5 bases and J 12 bases; bases outside gene matches: 22. The CDR3 DNA is TGTGCCAGCAGTCCAACCTTAGGGACAGCTCCTGAGGGGTGGTACTTC. This sequence encodes CASSPTLGTAPEGWYF.

J is TRBJ2-2 and V is TRBV30, with 7 bases aligning to TRBD1. This CDR3 comprises 13 residues. The V segment lost 7 bases and the J segment 5 bases; nucleotides outside the gene matches: 7. CDR1 GTSNPN and CDR2 SVGIG come from the germline V gene (reference sequence). CDR3 nucleotide sequence: TGTGCCTCGCCCACAGGGGTAACCGGGGAGCTGTTTTTT. This gives the protein CASPTGVTGELFF. The entire variable domain, with the rest obtained from reference TRBV30 and TRBJ2-2, is as follows: SQTIHQWPATLVQPVGSPLSLECTVEGTSNPNLYWYRQAAGRGLQLLFYSVGIGQISSEVPQNLSASRPQDRQFILSSKKLLLSDSGFYLCASPTGVTGELFFGEGSRLTVL.

This clone was seen more than once but under ten times. The J gene is TRBJ2-3, the V gene TRBV3-1 (or the pseudogene TRBV3-2); 10 bases are shared with TRBD1. J lost 2 bases, V lost 5 bases, and 4 bases had no gene match. Germline assignment: CDR1 LGHDT and CDR2 YNNKEL (reference sequence). This CDR3 has 15 residues. CDR3: CASSDRQGATDTQYF. The CDR3 coding sequence is TGTGCCAGCAGCGACCGACAGGGGGCCACAGATACGCAGTATTTT.

V and J are TRBV28 and TRBJ1-2, with D perhaps TRBD1 (6 bases). The germline V gene has CDR1 MDHEN and CDR2 SYDVKM. The CDR3 is made up of 13 amino acids. V lost 4 bases and J 1 base, leaving 7 bases between the germline ends. The DNA for the CDR3 is TGTGCCAGCAGTTCACAGGGTAACTATGGCTACACCTTC. It is translated as CASSSQGNYGYTF.

The chain recombines TRBV27 with TRBJ2-1; D may be TRBD1 (6 bases). Germline V gene data show CDR1 as MNHEY and CDR2 as SMNVEV (reference sequence). V was trimmed by 8 bases and J by 0 bases, leaving 11 bases between them. This CDR3 has 14 residues. CDR3 sequence reads: CASYGTPSYNEQFF. For the CDR3, the DNA is TGTGCCAGCTACGGGACACCCTCCTACAATGAGCAGTTCTTC.

V is TRBV10-3 and J is TRBJ1-2; 11 bases line up with TRBD1. Trimming at V came to 0 bases and at J to 8 bases, leaving 8 bases not matched to a gene. The CDR3 runs 16 residues. CDR1 and CDR2 (germline): ENHRY, SYGVKD. CDR3 sequence (DNA): TGTGCCATCAGTGAGTCGAAGGACAGGGGGCGAGGGGGCTACACCTTC. It encodes CAISESKDRGRGGYTF.

V is TRBV11-2 and J is TRBJ1-5; 7 bases fit TRBD1. With 4 bases clipped from V and 4 bases from J, the junction kept 1 base outside the gene matches. Germline-derived CDR1 and CDR2 are SGHAT and FQNNGV. The CDR3 length is 13 residues. For the CDR3, the DNA is TGTGCCAGCAGCTCAGGGGGGAATCAGCCCCAGCATTTT. This sequence encodes CASSSGGNQPQHF.

This chain connects TRBV11-2 to TRBJ2-3; 14 bases agree with TRBD2. This CDR3 comprises 17 residues. V gave up 5 bases and J gave up 2 bases; unmatched junction bases: 6. Per germline, CDR1 SGHAT and CDR2 FQNNGV. CDR3 nucleotide sequence: TGTGCCAGCAGCATCCTGACTAGCGGGGGGGCCACAGATACGCAGTATTTT. Encoded protein: CASSILTSGGATDTQYF.

J is TRBJ2-7 and V is TRBV27; TRBD1 might be the D (6 bases). Germline assignment: CDR1 MNHEY and CDR2 SMNVEV (reference sequence). V was cut by 6 bases and J by 6 bases, with 24 bases left in between. The CDR3 extends over 16 amino acids. CDR3 DNA: TGTGCCAGCAGCAGAAATCCCAGGGGTGCTCGCTCCGAGCAGTACTTC. Protein product: CASSRNPRGARSEQYF.